What follows is one TCR beta chain and its context. This sample stems from a study of shared T cell receptors in the human thymus. Here immunoSEQ multiplex PCR was the method, and the copy in TCRdb shows in-frame clones only, minus some. The sample yields almost 550,000 clones, about four fifths seen once. These records were also assigned to another study, of human thymus T cells. That paper states: Obtained as resections during corrective heart surgery, the thymus tissue was then studied. Blood and thymic repertoires both appeared biased in V and J gene usage. In unrelated individuals, thymic repertoires overlapped highly, according to related research.

This receptor was taken from a boy in the first two years of life with a congenital heart defect. The sequenced material came from thymocytes.

The DNA for the CDR3 is TGTGCCAGCACCAGGACAGGGGGTTGCCAAGAGACCCAGTACTTC. Its protein is CASTRTGGCQETQYF. The chain joins TRBV7-2 to TRBJ2-5, with 10 bases aligning to TRBD1. Losses at the gene ends were 7 bases for V and 1 base for J; bases not matched to a gene: 6. The CDR3 extends over 15 amino acids. The germline V gene has CDR1 SGHTA and CDR2 FQGNSA.